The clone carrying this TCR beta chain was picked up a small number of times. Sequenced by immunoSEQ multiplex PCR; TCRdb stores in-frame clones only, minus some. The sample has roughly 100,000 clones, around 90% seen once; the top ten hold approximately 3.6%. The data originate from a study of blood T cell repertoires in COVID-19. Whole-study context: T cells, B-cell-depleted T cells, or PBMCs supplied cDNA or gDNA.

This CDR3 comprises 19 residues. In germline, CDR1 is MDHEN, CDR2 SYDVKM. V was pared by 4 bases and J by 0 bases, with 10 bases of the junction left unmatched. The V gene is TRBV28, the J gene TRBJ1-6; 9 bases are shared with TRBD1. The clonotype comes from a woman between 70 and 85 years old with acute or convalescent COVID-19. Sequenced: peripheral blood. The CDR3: CASSSPGTGTSSYNSPLHF. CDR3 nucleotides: TGTGCCAGCAGTTCCCCCGGGACAGGGACGAGCTCCTATAATTCACCCCTCCACTTT. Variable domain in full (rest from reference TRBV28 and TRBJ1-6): DVKVTQSSRYLVKRTGEKVFLECVQDMDHENMFWYRQDPGLGLRLIYFSYDVKMKEKGDIPEGYSVSREKKERFSLILESASTNQTSMYLCASSSPGTGTSSYNSPLHFGNGTRLTVT.